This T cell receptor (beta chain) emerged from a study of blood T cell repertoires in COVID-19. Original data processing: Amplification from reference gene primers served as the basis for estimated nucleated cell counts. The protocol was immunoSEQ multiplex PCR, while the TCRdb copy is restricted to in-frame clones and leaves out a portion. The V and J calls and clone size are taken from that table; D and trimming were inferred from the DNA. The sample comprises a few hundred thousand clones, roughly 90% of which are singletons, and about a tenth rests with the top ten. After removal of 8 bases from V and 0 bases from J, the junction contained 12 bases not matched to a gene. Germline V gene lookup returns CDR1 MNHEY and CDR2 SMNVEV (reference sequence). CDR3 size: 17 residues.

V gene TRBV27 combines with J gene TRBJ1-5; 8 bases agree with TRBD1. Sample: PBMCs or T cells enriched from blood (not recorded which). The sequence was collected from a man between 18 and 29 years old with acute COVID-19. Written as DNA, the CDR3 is TGTGCCAGCCACATGACAGGGGCTATTTATAGCAATCAGCCCCAGCATTTT. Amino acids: CASHMTGAIYSNQPQHF.